The 32 T cell receptor beta chains presented below share a single source sample, sequenced in a study of Ad26.COV2.S vaccination and SARS-CoV-2 variants. Data came from immunoSEQ multiplex PCR; TCRdb stores just in-frame clones and leaves some out. Found here are roughly 92,000 clones, 82% of them singletons; the top ten hold roughly 15%. Material: peripheral blood, obtained after recovery from COVID-19. The receptors originated from a human donor who had recovered from COVID-19.

This clone was seen a few times. The chain couples TRBV7-2 to TRBJ1-5, with no clear D. The CDR3 extends over 15 amino acids. The germline V gene has CDR1 SGHTA and CDR2 FQGNSA. Trimming shortened V by 2 bases and J by 1 base, and 9 bases separated the two germline ends. The CDR3 here is CASSLFPGSNQPQHF. The DNA for the CDR3 is TGTGCCAGCAGCTTATTTCCGGGAAGCAATCAGCCCCAGCATTTT.

V and J are TRBV9 and TRBJ2-2; 9 bases are shared with TRBD2. Germline V lookup: CDR1 SGDLS, CDR2 YYNGEE. The CDR3 length is 17 residues. V shed 0 bases, J shed 6 bases, and the junction held 9 bases outside the gene matches. The CDR3 loop is CASSVGGSGRLAGELFF. As DNA, the CDR3 is TGTGCCAGCAGCGTAGGAGGTAGCGGGAGACTAGCCGGGGAGCTGTTTTTT.

The chain links TRBV5-4 to TRBJ2-5, with unresolved D. Germline V gene lookup returns CDR1 SGHNT and CDR2 YYREEE (reference sequence). V was clipped by 0 bases and J by 4 bases, with 10 bases between them. The CDR3 runs to 14 residues. CDR3 coding DNA: TGTGCCAGCAGCTTGGATCGAGTCAGAGAGACCCAGTACTTC. Translation gives CASSLDRVRETQYF.

V and J are TRBV12-3 or TRBV12-4 and TRBJ1-2; TRBD1 matches at 10 bases. With V trimmed by 5 bases and J by 8 bases, 5 bases remained unmatched. This CDR3 contains 13 residues. The CDR3 region is CASSVGTGAGYTF. The CDR3 nucleotides read TGTGCCAGCAGTGTTGGGACAGGGGCAGGCTACACCTTC.

This chain uses TRBV6-2 or TRBV6-3 with TRBJ2-3; no clear D gene. The CDR3 extends over 13 amino acids. CDR1 is MNHEY and CDR2 is SVGEGT in the germline V gene. V was cut by 0 bases and J by 8 bases, with 9 bases left in between. Here the CDR3 DNA reads TGTGCCAGCAGTTACTCGGGCAGGCCTACGCAGTATTTT. Amino acid sequence: CASSYSGRPTQYF.

This chain connects TRBV24-1 to TRBJ2-2; D remains unclear. Trimming shortened V by 7 bases and J by 7 bases, and 12 bases separated the two germline ends. In germline, CDR1 is KGHDR, CDR2 SFDVKD. The CDR3 is 13 amino acids. The CDR3: CATSQYVGGELFF. The CDR3 DNA reads TGTGCCACCAGCCAATATGTCGGCGGGGAGCTGTTTTTT.

The chain employs TRBV5-4 and TRBJ2-5, with TRBD1 matching over 10 bases. J lost 4 bases, V lost 5 bases, and 8 bases had no gene match. CDR1 SGHNT and CDR2 YYREEE come from the germline V gene (reference sequence). This CDR3 spans 15 amino acids. The CDR3 bases are TGTGCCAGCAGATCCGTGACAGGGGGCTCAGAGACCCAGTACTTC. Its protein is CASRSVTGGSETQYF.

This chain connects TRBV24-1 to TRBJ1-5; D unclear. The V gene lost 5 bases and the J gene lost 4 bases, with 17 bases spanning the gap. Germline CDR1 and CDR2: KGHDR and SFDVKD. The CDR3 contains 16 residues. Here the CDR3 DNA reads TGTGCCACCAGTGGCCCTGAAGTGATGGGTAATCAGCCCCAGCATTTT. It yields the protein CATSGPEVMGNQPQHF.

The chain uses TRBV28 and TRBJ2-1, with D possibly matching TRBD2 (6 bases). The germline CDR1 and CDR2 sequences are MDHEN and SYDVKM. The CDR3 extends over 13 amino acids. Trimming took off 11 bases at V and 9 bases at J, with 20 bases between the two ends. The CDR3 region is CALGAFRGSEQFF. The CDR3 DNA sequence: TGTGCCCTTGGCGCCTTTCGGGGGAGTGAGCAGTTCTTC.

The V and J genes are TRBV6-5 and TRBJ2-7; TRBD1 agrees at 7 bases. With 5 bases clipped from V and 2 bases from J, the junction kept 3 bases outside the gene matches. The CDR3 totals 13 residues. Looked up from germline, CDR1 is MNHEY and CDR2 is SVGAGI. CDR3 DNA: TGTGCCAGCAGTCGGACAGGCCCCTACGAGCAGTACTTC. Amino acid sequence: CASSRTGPYEQYF.

The J gene is TRBJ2-7, the V gene TRBV19; D perhaps matches TRBD1 (5 bases). The CDR3 is made up of 17 amino acids. V lost 2 bases and J 0 bases, leaving 17 bases between the germline ends. Germline CDR1 LNHDA, CDR2 SQIVND (reference sequence). The CDR3, as DNA: TGTGCCAGTAGTATAAAGGGGCCCAGCGTGAGCTCCTACGAGCAGTACTTC. This gives the protein CASSIKGPSVSSYEQYF.

The chain has TRBV27 and TRBJ2-7; 7 bases match TRBD2. The CDR3 runs 15 residues. Trimming removed 3 bases from V and 3 bases from J; junction bases left unmatched: 8. CDR1 is MNHEY, CDR2 SMNVEV, per germline (reference sequence). As DNA, the CDR3 is TGTGCCAGCAGTTTGGTGGGGGAGGGCCTCTACGAGCAGTACTTC. Its translation: CASSLVGEGLYEQYF.

This rearrangement joins TRBV7-6 to TRBJ2-3; D not certain. Germline CDR1 reads SGHVS; CDR2 reads FNYEAQ. V was clipped by 5 bases and J by 5 bases, with 8 bases between them. This CDR3 is 12 amino acids long. CDR3 in amino acids: CASSAPRDTQYF. Written as DNA, the CDR3 is TGTGCCAGCAGCGCTCCGCGAGATACGCAGTATTTT.

The chain recombines TRBV19 with TRBJ2-1; TRBD2 matches 10 bases. With 3 bases clipped from V and 6 bases from J, the junction kept 8 bases outside the gene matches. Looked up from germline, CDR1 is LNHDA and CDR2 is SQIVND (reference sequence). The CDR3 consists of 16 residues. The CDR3 nucleotides read TGTGCCAGTAGTATCGTGGCAGCGGGAGGGGGCAATGAGCAGTTCTTC. The encoded protein is CASSIVAAGGGNEQFF.

The rearrangement joins TRBV28 to TRBJ1-3, with D tentatively TRBD1 (5 bases). The CDR3 has 15 residues. Germline V CDR1 and CDR2: MDHEN, SYDVKM. Trimming took 1 base from V and 4 from J, leaving 11 bases between them. CDR3 protein: CASSLLRGAGNTIYF. CDR3 nucleotide sequence: TGTGCCAGCAGTTTATTAAGAGGGGCGGGAAACACCATATATTTT.

The chain is built from TRBV24-1 and TRBJ2-7, with 7 bases fitting TRBD1. V dropped 7 bases and J dropped 1; count of bases not matched to a gene: 9. The V gene's germline CDR1 is KGHDR and CDR2 SFDVKD. The CDR3 sequence is 15 residues long. CDR3 sequence reads: CATSRGSADSYEQYF. The CDR3, as DNA: TGTGCCACCAGCAGGGGGTCCGCTGATTCCTACGAGCAGTACTTC.

The gene calls are TRBV5-4 and TRBJ1-1, with TRBD1 as a possible D gene (6 bases). The V and J ends lost 4 bases and 2 bases respectively, with 12 bases between them. The CDR3 has 14 residues. Germline V gene sequence: CDR1 SGHNT, CDR2 YYREEE (reference sequence). This CDR3 reads CASSQGKINTEAFF. The CDR3 DNA reads TGTGCCAGCAGCCAGGGGAAAATCAACACTGAAGCTTTCTTT. Combining the CDR3 with reference TRBV5-4 and TRBJ1-1 gives the whole variable domain ETGVTQSPTHLIKTRGQQVTLRCSSQSGHNTVSWYQQALGQGPQFIFQYYREEENGRGNFPPRFSGLQFPNYSSELNVNALELDDSALYLCASSQGKINTEAFFGQGTRLTVV.

The rearrangement links TRBV4-3 to TRBJ2-2; 14 bases map to TRBD2. CDR3 length: 17 amino acids. Germline V gives CDR1 LGHNA, CDR2 YSLEER. The trim removed 5 bases at V and 4 bases at J, leaving 6 bases unmatched. This CDR3 reads CASSLGLAGDSTGELFF. Here the CDR3 DNA reads TGCGCCAGCAGCTTGGGACTAGCGGGAGATAGCACCGGGGAGCTGTTTTTT.

The gene calls are TRBV4-1 and TRBJ1-1, with D maybe TRBD1 (6 bases). Trimming removed 3 bases at V and 0 bases at J, with 8 bases between. This CDR3 contains 14 residues. Germline V gene lookup returns CDR1 MGHRA and CDR2 YSYEKL. CDR3: CASSHDRMNTEAFF. CDR3 DNA sequence: TGCGCCAGCAGCCATGACAGGATGAACACTGAAGCTTTCTTT.

This clone was recorded a few times. The chain couples TRBV6-6 to TRBJ1-5; maybe TRBD1 (5 bases). Looked up from germline, CDR1 is MNHNY and CDR2 is SVGAGI (reference sequence). V was shortened by 7 bases and J by 0 bases, with 13 bases between the two germline ends. This CDR3 is built from 15 residues. The CDR3 region has the DNA TGTGCCAGCACTGTGCAGGGAAATAGCAATCAGCCCCAGCATTTT. Its protein is CASTVQGNSNQPQHF.

J is TRBJ1-2 and V is TRBV28; D not resolved. Germline CDR1 is MDHEN and CDR2 is SYDVKM. Trimming cost V 7 bases and J 4 bases, with 16 bases left between them. The CDR3 has 14 amino acids. CDR3 region: CASTYGKAFYGYTF. DNA of the CDR3: TGTGCCAGCACCTATGGTAAAGCGTTCTATGGCTACACCTTC.

The chain is built from TRBV27 and TRBJ2-1; 9 bases align to TRBD1. J gave up 1 base and V 6 bases, and 4 bases lay outside the gene matches. This CDR3 is 15 amino acids long. The germline V gene has CDR1 MNHEY and CDR2 SMNVEV (reference sequence). The CDR3 DNA reads TGTGCCAGCAGCGGGACAGGGCATTCCTACAATGAGCAGTTCTTC. Its translation is CASSGTGHSYNEQFF.

This CDR3 is CASSSPRTYEQYF. The CDR3 region has the DNA TGTGCCAGCAGCTCCCCCCGAACCTACGAGCAGTACTTC. This chain links TRBV7-9 with TRBJ2-7; D is ambiguous. This CDR3 region has 13 residues. V lost 4 bases and J 2 bases, leaving 9 bases between the germline ends. Per germline, CDR1 SEHNR and CDR2 FQNEAQ (reference sequence).

This clone showed up just a few times. The V call is TRBV19, the J call TRBJ2-3; D perhaps matches TRBD2 (6 bases). CDR1 is LNHDA, CDR2 SQIVND, per germline (reference sequence). V lost 1 base, J lost 1 base, and 12 bases lay in between. The CDR3 sequence is 16 residues long. The CDR3 nucleotides are TGTGCCAGTAGTATAGGAGGTAGCGGCCGCACAGATACGCAGTATTTT. It encodes CASSIGGSGRTDTQYF.

This chain links TRBV29-1 with TRBJ1-2; D possibly corresponds to TRBD1 (6 bases). Germline CDR1 and CDR2: SQVTM and ANQGSEA. V was shortened by 2 bases and J by 1 base, with 11 bases between the two germline ends. The CDR3 sequence is 14 residues long. CDR3 nucleotide sequence: TGCAGCGTTGAATTTCAGGGGTTTAACTATGGCTACACCTTC. It codes for CSVEFQGFNYGYTF.

V gene TRBV23-1 combines with J gene TRBJ1-4, with TRBD1 as a possible D gene (5 bases). TRBV23-1 belongs to the ORF category, with a function that is uncertain. Trimming took 0 bases from V and 8 from J, leaving 13 bases between them. The CDR3 sequence is 15 residues long. This CDR3 reads CASSQSSGGAEKLFF. CDR3 in DNA: TGCGCCAGCAGTCAATCGTCCGGGGGAGCCGAAAAACTGTTTTTT.

The rearrangement joins TRBV4-3 to TRBJ2-3; 9 nucleotides agree with TRBD2. Germline lookup yields CDR1 LGHNA and CDR2 YSLEER. V was clipped by 1 base and J by 5 bases; unmatched bases: 10. The CDR3 totals 17 residues. This CDR3 is CASSQGSSGTGRDTQYF. CDR3 nucleotide sequence: TGCGCCAGCAGCCAAGGGTCTAGCGGGACGGGACGAGATACGCAGTATTTT.

The CDR3 loop is CASSTQGGIRTEAFF. CDR3 DNA sequence: TGTGCCAGCAGCACGCAGGGGGGGATTAGGACTGAAGCTTTCTTT. The genes are TRBV11-1 and TRBJ1-1; 7 bases map to TRBD1. V lost 5 bases to trimming and J lost 5 bases; unmatched junction nucleotides: 11. CDR3 length: 15 amino acids. CDR1 is SGHAT, CDR2 FQDESV, per germline (reference sequence).

V usage is TRBV4-3 and J usage is TRBJ2-2; no reliable D call. This CDR3 region has 17 residues. Germline V gene sequence: CDR1 LGHNA, CDR2 YSLEER. V lost 4 bases and J 7 bases, leaving 22 bases between the germline ends. This chain's CDR3 is CASSLLPQLSTLGELFF. The CDR3 DNA is TGCGCCAGCAGCCTCCTACCCCAGCTCTCAACACTCGGGGAGCTGTTTTTT.

The chain carries TRBV6-2 or TRBV6-3 and TRBJ2-1; 13 nucleotides line up with TRBD2. The CDR3 runs to 17 residues. In germline, CDR1 is MNHEY, CDR2 SVGEGT. The ends lost 3 bases at V and 3 bases at J; junction bases unmatched: 5. The DNA for the CDR3 is TGTGCCAGCAGTTATTCCGGGACTAGCGGGATCTACAATGAGCAGTTCTTC. Its protein product is CASSYSGTSGIYNEQFF.

This chain links TRBV10-2 with TRBJ2-7; weak D call: TRBD2 (5 bases). The CDR3 totals 15 residues. V lost 2 bases, J lost 0 bases, and 11 bases lay in between. Germline V lookup: CDR1 WSHSY, CDR2 SAAADI. CDR3 region: CASSETRGNSYEQYF. CDR3 coding DNA: TGCGCCAGCAGTGAGACCCGGGGTAACTCCTACGAGCAGTACTTC.

The rearrangement joins TRBV6-5 to TRBJ1-3; a weak D match, TRBD1 (5 bases). V was trimmed by 6 bases and J by 4 bases, leaving 19 bases between them. The CDR3 is 16 residues long. The V gene's germline CDR1 is MNHEY and CDR2 SVGAGI. In DNA, the CDR3 is TGTGCCAGCAGCTACGGGGACCGTAAGAACGGAAACACCATATATTTT. Protein: CASSYGDRKNGNTIYF.